Ten or more counts support the clone carrying this T cell receptor (beta chain). Germline V lookup: CDR1 SGHTA, CDR2 FQGNSA. The CDR3 loop spans 17 amino acids. The V segment lost 4 bases and the J segment 5 bases; nucleotides outside the gene matches: 14. Primers targeting TRAV and TRBV primed first-strand cDNA, covering alpha and beta chains. For amplifying TCRs, the PCR ran for about 20 cycles with Phusion, which was used together with a constant-region primer and the adapter on the V primers. TCRdb fed the reads into MiXCR, producing one record per CDR3 protein. The sample has 64,000 or so distinct CDR3 sequences; around 32% are singletons. Time point indicated: before trial treatment. Donors received a regimen that comprised nivolumab, ipilimumab, aspirin, low-dose cyclophosphamide and low-dose radiotherapy. The sample belongs to a study of low-dose radiotherapy and immunotherapy resistance in tumors. Whole-study context: The regimen for patients comprised intravenous nivolumab 240 mg every two weeks plus intravenous ipilimumab 1 mg/kg every six weeks. The drug cyclophosphamide was given into a vein at 200 mg/m2 every two weeks, one day before radiation and immunotherapy. Oral aspirin 300 mg was taken by patients daily for four cycles from cycle 1 day 1.

This material consisted of PBMCs, taken before treatment. The V and J genes are TRBV7-2 and TRBJ2-1; 7 nucleotides agree with TRBD2. This sequence was found in a female donor with ovarian cancer. CDR3 nucleotides: TGTGCCAGCAGCTCTCGGTCGGGGGGACCTATCCACAATGAGCAGTTCTTC. Translating it yields CASSSRSGGPIHNEQFF.